These 7 T cell receptor beta chains came from one sample sequenced in a study of T cells in tuberculosis. Produced via immunoSEQ multiplex PCR; TCRdb's table is partial and in-frame only. The sample yields approximately 58,000 clones, over 75% seen once. After thawing and overnight rest, PBMC were stained with GMM-loaded CD1B tetramer, viability dye and anti-CD3 for sorting. The lipid loaded on the CD1B tetramers was C32 glucose monomycolate from Rhodococcus equi. What was sequenced was CD1b-GMM tetramer-negative cells sorted from PBMCs. All receptors come from an adult woman with latent tuberculosis.

The chain is built from TRBV28 and TRBJ1-2; possible D gene TRBD1, 6 bases. Trimming pared 11 bases from V and 0 bases from J, leaving 16 bases between. This CDR3 spans 14 amino acids. Looked up from germline, CDR1 is MDHEN and CDR2 is SYDVKM. The CDR3 is CASTRDIANYGYTF. The DNA for the CDR3 is TGTGCCTCCACCAGGGACATAGCTAACTATGGCTACACCTTC.

CDR3 sequence reads: CASSQLGLLAYNEQFF. The CDR3 coding sequence is TGCGCCAGCAGCCAACTTGGACTGTTAGCCTACAATGAGCAGTTCTTC. The chain links TRBV4-1 to TRBJ2-1, with D possibly being TRBD2 (5 bases). V lost 2 bases to trimming and J lost 2 bases, with 13 bases between them. The CDR3 sequence is 16 residues long. Germline assignment: CDR1 MGHRA and CDR2 YSYEKL.

This rearrangement joins TRBV19 to TRBJ2-5; 9 nucleotides align to TRBD1. Germline CDR1 and CDR2: LNHDA and SQIVND (reference sequence). Trimming cost V 3 bases and J 4 bases; bases outside gene matches: 9. The CDR3 is 16 residues long. The CDR3, as DNA: TGTGCCAGTAGTATGACGGCCGGGACAGGGAGAGAGACCCAGTACTTC. Amino acids: CASSMTAGTGRETQYF.

The genes are TRBV2 and TRBJ1-5; the D is unclear. The V gene's germline CDR1 is SNHLY and CDR2 FYNNEI. The CDR3 has 17 amino acids. Trimming cost V 4 bases and J 5 bases, with 21 bases left between them. The CDR3 DNA reads as TGTGCCAGCAGTGCGAATACCGAAAAGGGAGTTGATCAGCCCCAGCATTTT. Protein sequence: CASSANTEKGVDQPQHF. Filled out from reference TRBV2 and TRBJ1-5, the complete variable domain reads EPEVTQTPSHQVTQMGQEVILRCVPISNHLYFYWYRQILGQKVEFLVSFYNNEISEKSEIFDDQFSVERPDGSNFTLKIRSTKLEDSAMYFCASSANTEKGVDQPQHFGDGTRLSIL.

The V call is TRBV6-6, the J call TRBJ1-1, with D uncertain. The CDR3 consists of 13 residues. V was clipped by 5 bases and J by 8 bases, with 15 bases between them. From germline, CDR1 is MNHNY and CDR2 SVGAGI (reference sequence). CDR3 coding DNA: TGTGCCAGCAGTGTTACAGACCATAGGGAAGCTTTCTTT. This sequence encodes CASSVTDHREAFF.

The chain couples TRBV7-8 to TRBJ1-2, with D possibly TRBD1 on 6 matching bases. Germline V gene data show CDR1 as SGHVS and CDR2 as FQNEAQ. V lost 1 base to trimming and J lost 4 bases, with 13 bases between them. The CDR3 consists of 15 residues. The CDR3 loop is CASSLGAGDAYGYTF. The CDR3 region has the DNA TGTGCCAGCAGCTTAGGGGCAGGGGACGCCTATGGCTACACCTTC.

This rearrangement joins TRBV18 to TRBJ2-7, with a tentative D call TRBD1 (5 bases). Trimming shortened V by 0 bases and J by 2 bases, and 26 bases separated the two germline ends. Germline CDR1 is KGHSH and CDR2 is LQKENI. There are 20 residues in the CDR3. CDR3 bases: TGTGCCAGCTCACCACCGATCAGGACAACCACCCTCACCCTAGCCTACGAGCAGTACTTC. It translates to CASSPPIRTTTLTLAYEQYF.